The 28 T cell receptor beta chains given below trace back to one sample, sequenced in a study of Tregs in tolerant kidney transplant recipients. The nonmyeloablative bone marrow transplants came from related graft donors, with transient mixed chimerism. Generated by immunoSEQ multiplex PCR, the TCRdb table keeps only in-frame clones and is missing some. Here the sample spans roughly 54,000 clones, more than 70% being singletons. The sample here was CD8+ T cells from blood (PBMCs), taken 12 months after the transplant. The source is a human patient who received a combined kidney and bone marrow transplant. These T cells may partly come from the graft donor.

The rearrangement links TRBV7-3 to TRBJ2-1, with TRBD2 matching over 9 bases. Germline V lookup: CDR1 SGHTA, CDR2 FQGTGA. The CDR3 contains 15 residues. J was trimmed by 5 bases and V by 5 bases; bases with no gene match: 7. The CDR3: CASSPLAGYNNEQFF. Here the CDR3 DNA reads TGTGCCAGCAGCCCCCTAGCGGGGTATAACAATGAGCAGTTCTTC.

This chain joins TRBV11-3 and TRBJ2-7; TRBD2 matches at 9 bases. Germline V gene sequence: CDR1 SGHNT, CDR2 YENEEA. The V segment lost 3 bases and the J segment 6 bases; nucleotides outside the gene matches: 12. The CDR3 length is 16 residues. CDR3 sequence (DNA): TGTGCCAGCAGCTTCGGTAGGGTTAGCGGGAGTCGCGAGCAGTACTTC. Protein: CASSFGRVSGSREQYF.

The count of this clone is one. The chain combines TRBV19 with TRBJ2-1, with 10 bases identical to TRBD2. The CDR3 consists of 14 residues. CDR1 and CDR2 from the germline V gene are LNHDA and SQIVND (reference sequence). Trimming cost V 5 bases and J 7 bases; bases outside gene matches: 5. CDR3 sequence reads: CASSSTSGANEQFF. The CDR3 DNA reads TGTGCCAGTAGTTCAACTAGCGGGGCGAATGAGCAGTTCTTC. Full variable domain (missing parts from reference TRBV19 and TRBJ2-1): DGGITQSPKYLFRKEGQNVTLSCEQNLNHDAMYWYRQDPGQGLRLIYYSQIVNDFQKGDIAEGYSVSREKKESFPLTVTSAQKNPTAFYLCASSSTSGANEQFFGPGTRLTVL.

V usage is TRBV6-1 and J usage is TRBJ2-1; D unclear. With 7 bases removed from V and 5 bases from J, the gap between germline ends came to 12 bases. Germline values: CDR1 MNHNS, CDR2 SASEGT. The CDR3 has 13 residues. The CDR3 DNA reads TGTGCCAGCACCCTAAGAGAGAACAATGAGCAGTTCTTC. Its translation: CASTLRENNEQFF.

V gene TRBV9 combines with J gene TRBJ2-2; 10 bases line up with TRBD2. Germline V gene lookup returns CDR1 SGDLS and CDR2 YYNGEE. CDR3 length: 16 amino acids. The ends lost 4 bases at V and 1 base at J; junction bases unmatched: 4. The CDR3 protein is CASSPRLAGNTGELFF. CDR3 in DNA: TGTGCCAGCAGCCCGCGACTAGCGGGGAACACCGGGGAGCTGTTTTTT.

The rearrangement uses TRBV27 and TRBJ2-2; D not certain. The germline V and J ends were trimmed by 2 bases and 4 bases, with 8 bases remaining between them. CDR3 length: 14 amino acids. Germline V lookup: CDR1 MNHEY, CDR2 SMNVEV (reference sequence). CDR3 amino acids: CASSLRVVTGELFF. The CDR3 DNA sequence: TGTGCCAGCAGTTTACGGGTTGTCACCGGGGAGCTGTTTTTT.

This clone was found once. V and J are TRBV9 and TRBJ1-3; no firm D call. Deletions cut 3 bases from V and 4 bases from J, with 8 bases between. The CDR3 spans 13 residues. CDR1 is SGDLS, CDR2 YYNGEE, per germline. The CDR3 DNA reads TGTGCCAGCAGCGAGAGAAAAGGAAACACCATATATTTT. Protein: CASSERKGNTIYF.

As regards this clone: One end of the junction varies from germline; a read error may be responsible. Other DNA sequences in the sample encode the same CDR3. The chain links TRBV15 to TRBJ1-6, with D possibly TRBD1 on 5 matching bases. There are 15 residues in the CDR3. Germline loops: CDR1 LNHNV, CDR2 YYDKDF (reference sequence). The CDR3 nucleotides are TGTGCCACCAGCAGAGGTCGGACAAGGGATTCCCCCCTCCACTTT. This translates into CATSRGRTRDSPLHF.

V usage is TRBV9 and J usage is TRBJ1-3, with 9 bases lining up with TRBD1. The CDR3 covers 15 residues. CDR1 SGDLS and CDR2 YYNGEE come from the germline V gene. Trimming removed 4 bases from V and 0 bases from J; junction bases left unmatched: 2. DNA of the CDR3: TGTGCCAGCAGCTGGACAGGGGCCTCTGGAAACACCATATATTTT. It translates to CASSWTGASGNTIYF.

In this sample, this clone turned up a few times. The rearrangement joins TRBV5-1 to TRBJ2-1; no definite D call. The CDR3 contains 13 residues. Trimming took 3 bases from V and 4 from J, leaving 8 bases between them. From germline, CDR1 is SGHRS and CDR2 YFSETQ. CDR3 residues: CASSSTEYNEQFF. DNA for the CDR3: TGCGCCAGCAGCTCCACCGAGTACAATGAGCAGTTCTTC.

This rearrangement joins TRBV19 to TRBJ2-1, with D possibly TRBD2 on 6 matching bases. V shed 7 bases and J shed 1 base, with 17 bases lying between them. Germline-derived CDR1 and CDR2 are LNHDA and SQIVND (reference sequence). There are 16 residues in the CDR3. CDR3 loop: CASTSLTRASYNEQFF. DNA of the CDR3: TGTGCCAGTACCTCCCTGACTAGAGCGTCCTACAATGAGCAGTTCTTC.

The chain is built from TRBV7-9 and TRBJ2-1; tentative D call: TRBD2 (6 bases). CDR1 is SEHNR, CDR2 FQNEAQ, per germline (reference sequence). This CDR3 has 11 residues. V lost 5 bases to trimming and J lost 9 bases, with 8 bases between them. CDR3 DNA: TGTGCCAGCAGCGTGACTAGTGAGCAGTTCTTC. It specifies CASSVTSEQFF.

The chain uses TRBV18 and TRBJ2-2; 7 nucleotides match TRBD1. The CDR3 runs to 15 residues. V was pared by 2 bases and J by 10 bases, with 10 bases of the junction left unmatched. Germline V lookup: CDR1 KGHSH, CDR2 LQKENI. CDR3 nucleotide sequence: TGTGCCAGCTCACCATTACTCCAGGGGGAGAAGGAGCTGTTTTTT. Its protein is CASSPLLQGEKELFF.

J is TRBJ2-7 and V is TRBV4-1, with D possibly matching TRBD1 (6 bases). This CDR3 contains 15 residues. Germline V gene sequence: CDR1 MGHRA, CDR2 YSYEKL. V lost 0 bases to trimming and J lost 1 base, with 10 bases between them. The CDR3 DNA reads as TGCGCCAGCAGCCAAGACCGGGACAAGTCCTACGAGCAGTACTTC. Its protein is CASSQDRDKSYEQYF.

Concerning this clone itself: The germline gene is not matched at one end of the junction; a read error may be the cause. V gene TRBV11-2 combines with J gene TRBJ1-2; maybe TRBD1 (6 bases). Germline V lookup: CDR1 SGHAT, CDR2 FQNNGV. The CDR3 runs 16 residues. This chain's CDR3 is CASSIDAEGENYGYTF. CDR3 DNA sequence: TGTGCCAGCAGCATAGATGCTGAGGGGGAGAACTATGGCTACACCTTC.

This clone was detected only a few times. The chain combines TRBV4-1 with TRBJ2-1, with 10 bases fitting TRBD2. The CDR3 is made up of 19 amino acids. The V gene end was trimmed by 1 base and the J gene end by 1 base; junction bases not matched to a gene: 10. Germline V lookup: CDR1 MGHRA, CDR2 YSYEKL. The chain's CDR3 is CASSQGRAGLARSYNEQFF. In nucleotides, the CDR3 is TGCGCCAGCAGCCAAGGAAGGGCGGGACTAGCGAGATCCTACAATGAGCAGTTCTTC.

This clone was counted a single time. The rearrangement links TRBV5-8 to TRBJ1-3, with D unclear. Germline lookup yields CDR1 SGHTS and CDR2 YDEGEE. This CDR3 has 15 residues. The V end was cut by 0 bases, the J end by 0 bases, with 7 bases between. The CDR3 spells CASSLGQASGNTIYF. CDR3 nucleotides: TGTGCCAGCAGCTTGGGGCAGGCCTCTGGAAACACCATATATTTT.

The rearrangement uses TRBV4-1 and TRBJ2-3; D perhaps matches TRBD1 (5 bases). V was clipped by 5 bases and J by 2 bases, with 14 bases between them. Germline V gives CDR1 MGHRA, CDR2 YSYEKL. This CDR3 spans 15 amino acids. Here the CDR3 DNA reads TGCGCCAGCAGCTCGAGGCAGGGTTACACAGATACGCAGTATTTT. As protein: CASSSRQGYTDTQYF.

The chain is built from TRBV28 and TRBJ2-2; D is unclear. V was trimmed by 2 bases and J by 4 bases, leaving 5 bases between them. Germline V lookup: CDR1 MDHEN, CDR2 SYDVKM. This CDR3 has 13 residues. The DNA of the CDR3 is TGTGCCAGCAGTTTAATCTTCACCGGGGAGCTGTTTTTT. Its translation: CASSLIFTGELFF.

This clone appeared a few times. The chain carries TRBV2 and TRBJ2-7; TRBD1 might be the D (6 bases). The CDR3 loop spans 14 amino acids. Trimming pared 4 bases from V and 5 bases from J, leaving 15 bases between. The V gene's germline CDR1 is SNHLY and CDR2 FYNNEI. The DNA of the CDR3 is TGTGCCAGCAGTGCCGTGACAGGTCGACACGAGCAGTACTTC. Protein product: CASSAVTGRHEQYF.

The V gene is TRBV7-9, the J gene TRBJ2-1, with D perhaps TRBD1 (5 bases). The CDR3 has 16 amino acids. Trimming took 0 bases from V and 7 from J, leaving 16 bases between them. CDR1 is SEHNR and CDR2 is FQNEAQ in the germline V gene (reference sequence). CDR3 amino acids: CASSLAAGLGLNEQFF. The CDR3 DNA sequence: TGTGCCAGCAGCTTAGCCGCAGGGTTAGGTTTAAATGAGCAGTTCTTC. Looking up the rest from reference TRBV7-9 and TRBJ2-1 gives the full variable domain: DTGVSQNPRHKITKRGQNVTFRCDPISEHNRLYWYRQTLGQGPEFLTYFQNEAQLEKSRLLSDRFSAERPKGSFSTLEIQRTEQGDSAMYLCASSLAAGLGLNEQFFGPGTRLTVL.

V usage is TRBV6-1 and J usage is TRBJ2-1; D is unresolved. Germline V CDR1 and CDR2: MNHNS, SASEGT. The ends were cut back, 1 base at V and 5 bases at J, with 3 bases in the middle. The CDR3 has 12 residues. The CDR3 protein is CASSEGDNEQFF. CDR3 DNA: TGTGCCAGCAGTGAAGGCGACAATGAGCAGTTCTTC.

The CDR3 sequence is CASSTTSSGANVLTF. CDR3 in DNA: TGTGCCAGCAGTACCACAAGCTCTGGGGCCAACGTCCTGACTTTC. The rearrangement joins TRBV28 to TRBJ2-6; no clear D gene. The CDR3 runs to 15 residues. Germline V gives CDR1 MDHEN, CDR2 SYDVKM. V lost 5 bases and J 0 bases, leaving 8 bases between the germline ends. The full variable domain, rest sourced from reference TRBV28 and TRBJ2-6, is DVKVTQSSRYLVKRTGEKVFLECVQDMDHENMFWYRQDPGLGLRLIYFSYDVKMKEKGDIPEGYSVSREKKERFSLILESASTNQTSMYLCASSTTSSGANVLTFGAGSRLTVL.

This clone was picked up a small number of times. This chain links TRBV4-3 with TRBJ1-5; possibly TRBD1 for D (5 bases). The V gene's germline CDR1 is LGHNA and CDR2 YSLEER. V lost 1 base, J lost 4 bases, and 11 bases lay in between. CDR3 length: 15 amino acids. DNA of the CDR3: TGCGCCAGCAGCCAAGTAGGGGCAGGGAATCAGCCCCAGCATTTT. This gives the protein CASSQVGAGNQPQHF.

J is TRBJ2-7 and V is TRBV5-6, with D possibly matching TRBD2 (7 bases). The germline V gene encodes CDR1 SGHDT and CDR2 YYEEEE. V lost 6 bases and J 4 bases, leaving 17 bases between the germline ends. The CDR3 is made up of 14 amino acids. The CDR3: CASTGEGGVYEQYF. The CDR3 nucleotides are TGTGCCAGCACCGGGGAGGGGGGGGTTTACGAGCAGTACTTC.

The genes are TRBV13 and TRBJ2-7; no definite D call. This CDR3 has 15 amino acids. Germline CDR1 is PRHDT and CDR2 is FYEKMQ (reference sequence). Trimming removed 4 bases at V and 2 bases at J, with 15 bases between. CDR3 protein: CASSSAEPRTYEQYF. The CDR3 DNA sequence: TGTGCCAGCAGCTCGGCGGAACCGCGTACCTACGAGCAGTACTTC. The variable domain in full, with the rest retrieved from reference TRBV13 and TRBJ2-7, is AAGVIQSPRHLIKEKRETATLKCYPIPRHDTVYWYQQGPGQDPQFLISFYEKMQSDKGSIPDRFSAQQFSDYHSELNMSSLELGDSALYFCASSSAEPRTYEQYFGPGTRLTVT.

This clone was seen just once. For the CDR3, the DNA is TGCGCCAGCAGCCCCCGAGGCGACACTGAAGCTTTCTTT. Translation: CASSPRGDTEAFF. V gene TRBV4-1 combines with J gene TRBJ1-1; D is unclear. CDR1 is MGHRA, CDR2 YSYEKL, per germline. This CDR3 contains 13 residues. V lost 4 bases and J 3 bases, leaving 9 bases between the germline ends.

The V call is TRBV6-5, the J call TRBJ1-1; TRBD1 agrees at 7 bases. The CDR3 extends over 16 amino acids. The ends lost 4 bases at V and 1 base at J; junction bases unmatched: 9. Germline loops: CDR1 MNHEY, CDR2 SVGAGI. CDR3 loop: CASSFIPRQGNTEAFF. The CDR3 DNA reads TGTGCCAGCAGTTTCATCCCCAGACAGGGGAACACTGAAGCTTTCTTT.